Following are 21 T cell receptor beta chains from one sample sequenced in a study of shared clonotypes between healthy human individuals. Generated by immunoSEQ multiplex PCR, the TCRdb table keeps only in-frame clones and is missing some. The profile covers some 2.1 million clones, with around 95% appearing a single time and 0.13% taken by the ten largest. The sequenced sample consisted of naive CD4+ T cells sorted from blood. Subset defined: CD45RA+ positively selected. These receptors originate from a young man in good health.

This clone showed up many times. Other DNA sequences in this specimen translate into the identical CDR3. The chain couples TRBV5-6 to TRBJ1-1; D not resolved. Germline CDR1 is SGHDT and CDR2 is YYEEEE. There are 13 residues in the CDR3. The V end was cut by 0 bases, the J end by 1 base, with 4 bases between. The CDR3 DNA sequence: TGTGCCAGCAGCTTGGCCGGGAACACTGAAGCTTTCTTT. It specifies CASSLAGNTEAFF.

The chain combines TRBV19 with TRBJ2-1; no reliable D call. The germline V gene has CDR1 LNHDA and CDR2 SQIVND (reference sequence). CDR3 length equals 11 residues. The germline V and J ends were trimmed by 3 bases and 8 bases, with 5 bases remaining between them. The CDR3 sequence: CASSMGDEQFF. CDR3 nucleotides: TGTGCCAGTAGTATGGGTGATGAGCAGTTCTTC.

The chain uses TRBV5-6 and TRBJ2-1; D is tentatively TRBD1 or TRBD2 (6 bases each). Germline values: CDR1 SGHDT, CDR2 YYEEEE. The CDR3 extends over 16 amino acids. V shed 2 bases and J shed 3 bases, with 15 bases lying between them. CDR3 loop: CASSLERGASYNEQFF. The DNA for the CDR3 is TGTGCCAGCAGCTTAGAAAGGGGGGCAAGCTACAATGAGCAGTTCTTC.

This chain links TRBV30 with TRBJ2-2; TRBD2 matches at 10 bases. The CDR3 covers 17 residues. The J segment lost 6 bases and the V segment lost 0 bases, leaving 10 bases of the junction unmatched. Per germline, CDR1 GTSNPN and CDR2 SVGIG (reference sequence). CDR3 nucleotides: TGTGCCTGGAGTGTACCCCTACTAGCGGGACTCGCCGGGGAGCTGTTTTTT. As protein: CAWSVPLLAGLAGELFF.

This clone was picked up a small number of times. The chain joins TRBV9 to TRBJ1-6, with 7 bases aligning to TRBD1. The CDR3 loop spans 16 amino acids. CDR1 and CDR2 from the germline V gene are SGDLS and YYNGEE. Trimming removed 6 bases from V and 3 bases from J; junction bases left unmatched: 9. This chain's CDR3 is CASNVGTEIYNSPLHF. The CDR3 DNA sequence: TGTGCCAGCAACGTTGGGACAGAGATCTATAATTCACCCCTCCACTTT.

The chain joins TRBV5-1 to TRBJ1-1, with a tentative D call TRBD1 (5 bases). The CDR3 spans 14 residues. V was clipped by 3 bases and J by 3 bases, with 12 bases between them. Germline V gene sequence: CDR1 SGHRS, CDR2 YFSETQ. The CDR3 here is CASSSQGGHTEAFF. CDR3 coding DNA: TGCGCCAGCAGCTCTCAGGGAGGGCACACTGAAGCTTTCTTT.

As to this clone: Other DNA sequences from this sample encode an identical CDR3 as well. This chain links TRBV10-3 with TRBJ2-5; the D gene is possibly TRBD2 (6 bases). The CDR3 extends over 13 amino acids. The germline V and J ends were trimmed by 3 bases and 5 bases, with 10 bases remaining between them. From germline, CDR1 is ENHRY and CDR2 SYGVKD. This CDR3 reads CAISDGGRETQYF. In DNA form, the CDR3 reads TGTGCCATCAGTGACGGGGGTCGTGAGACCCAGTACTTC.

This clone was detected only once. The V call is TRBV6-5, the J call TRBJ1-3; no definite D call. CDR3 length equals 14 residues. V lost 5 bases and J lost 0, with 8 bases in between. CDR1 and CDR2 from the germline V gene are MNHEY and SVGAGI. The CDR3 DNA is TGTGCCAGCAGTAGCAGATTCTCTGGAAACACCATATATTTT. The encoded protein is CASSSRFSGNTIYF.

Remarks on this clone: The junction shows a germline mismatch at one end, possibly a read error. The V call is TRBV7-9, the J call TRBJ1-3; TRBD1 aligns across 8 bases. The CDR3 extends over 12 amino acids. Germline V gene lookup returns CDR1 SEHNR and CDR2 FQNEAQ (reference sequence). CDR3 nucleotides: TGTGCCAGCAGCCCCCAGACAGGGGAGGTTGGTTTT. Protein: CASSPQTGEVGF.

The chain is built from TRBV28 and TRBJ2-3, with D possibly being TRBD2 (5 bases). The V and J ends lost 6 bases and 2 bases respectively, with 15 bases between them. Germline V gives CDR1 MDHEN, CDR2 SYDVKM. The CDR3 has 15 residues. The CDR3 here is CASSPPGRPTDTQYF. In DNA form, the CDR3 reads TGTGCCAGCAGCCCGCCGGGGAGACCCACAGATACGCAGTATTTT.

This chain links TRBV5-1 with TRBJ1-2; D gene ambiguous. V lost 0 bases and J lost 0, with 12 bases in between. The CDR3 is made up of 16 amino acids. Per germline, CDR1 SGHRS and CDR2 YFSETQ. CDR3 protein: CASSLGVGGPNYGYTF. CDR3 nucleotides: TGCGCCAGCAGCTTGGGTGTAGGCGGCCCTAACTATGGCTACACCTTC.

Turning to this clone: This CDR3 is also generated by other DNA sequences in the sample. The rearrangement uses TRBV5-1 and TRBJ2-5; 7 positions agree with TRBD2. Germline CDR1 and CDR2: SGHRS and YFSETQ. CDR3 size: 14 residues. V gave up 0 bases and J gave up 3 bases; unmatched junction bases: 2. The CDR3 bases are TGCGCCAGCAGCTTGGCGGGGGGTAAAGAGACCCAGTACTTC. Residues: CASSLAGGKETQYF.

The chain carries TRBV11-2 and TRBJ2-7; 8 bases fit TRBD2. The CDR3 consists of 15 residues. Germline V gives CDR1 SGHAT, CDR2 FQNNGV. V trimming: 1 base; J trimming: 4 bases; junction bases outside the gene matches: 6. The DNA of the CDR3 is TGTGCCAGCAGCTTAGTACTAGCGGATAGTTACGAGCAGTACTTC. Encoded protein: CASSLVLADSYEQYF.

J is TRBJ2-1 and V is TRBV7-9, with 7 positions matching TRBD1. The CDR3 spans 14 residues. Germline trimming cut 5 bases from V and 6 bases from J; bases unmatched to any gene: 7. Germline V CDR1 and CDR2: SEHNR, FQNEAQ (reference sequence). CDR3 bases: TGTGCCAGCAGCCTTCCAGGGGGTGGCAATGAGCAGTTCTTC. This sequence encodes CASSLPGGGNEQFF.

Here the CDR3 reads CASSYAGASGNTIYF. The CDR3 nucleotides read TGTGCCAGCAGTTACGCAGGGGCGTCTGGAAACACCATATATTTT. This chain links TRBV6-6 with TRBJ1-3; maybe TRBD1 (6 bases). The V end lost 2 bases, the J end lost 1 base, and 9 bases lay between the germline ends. Germline CDR1 is MNHNY and CDR2 is SVGAGI (reference sequence). The CDR3 sequence is 15 residues long.

This chain connects TRBV6-1 to TRBJ2-7, with D perhaps TRBD1 (6 bases). The CDR3 has 14 residues. The germline gives CDR1 MNHNS, CDR2 SASEGT. Deletions cut 7 bases from V and 2 bases from J, with 15 bases between. Here the CDR3 DNA reads TGTGCCAGCATGTGGGGGCGCCTCACCTACGAGCAGTACTTC. This codes for CASMWGRLTYEQYF.

The chain has TRBV6-5 and TRBJ1-2; unclear D gene. V lost 4 bases and J lost 3, with 15 bases in between. Germline CDR1 and CDR2: MNHEY and SVGAGI. CDR3 length equals 15 residues. For the CDR3, the DNA is TGTGCCAGCAGTTCCCGGTCCCTCGGGGACTATGGCTACACCTTC. Translated, it gives CASSSRSLGDYGYTF.

Only one count was recorded for this clone. The chain uses TRBV2 and TRBJ2-3; 9 bases line up with TRBD1. V dropped 11 bases and J dropped 3; count of bases not matched to a gene: 12. Per the germline V gene, CDR1 is SNHLY and CDR2 is FYNNEI. The CDR3 runs 15 residues. CDR3 nucleotides: TGTGCCCTGCTGGGACAGGGATTCGGGACAGATACGCAGTATTTT. Protein: CALLGQGFGTDTQYF.

The chain uses TRBV7-9 and TRBJ2-5; D is possibly TRBD2 (5 bases). The CDR3 is made up of 17 amino acids. Looked up from germline, CDR1 is SEHNR and CDR2 is FQNEAQ (reference sequence). V was shortened by 5 bases and J by 5 bases, with 24 bases between the two germline ends. The CDR3 here is CASSRGSQALLSETQYF. CDR3 nucleotide sequence: TGTGCCAGCAGCCGGGGAAGCCAGGCCCTTTTGTCTGAGACCCAGTACTTC.

The chain joins TRBV7-2 to TRBJ1-2; D remains unclear. In germline, CDR1 is SGHTA, CDR2 FQGNSA. The CDR3 length is 16 residues. V was trimmed by 5 bases and J by 6 bases, leaving 22 bases between them. CDR3 sequence: CASSRVEEGRSNGYTF. In DNA, the CDR3 is TGTGCCAGCAGCAGGGTCGAGGAGGGCCGAAGCAATGGCTACACCTTC.

The chain carries TRBV6-6 and TRBJ2-1, with D perhaps TRBD2 (6 bases). This CDR3 is 14 amino acids long. Germline-derived CDR1 and CDR2 are MNHNY and SVGAGI (reference sequence). V gave up 4 bases and J gave up 0 bases, with 7 bases separating them. Written as DNA, the CDR3 is TGTGCCAGCAGTTCTAGCGACTCCTACAATGAGCAGTTCTTC. This encodes CASSSSDSYNEQFF.